The clone carrying this T cell receptor (beta chain) was picked up many times. The time point is: sample taken at primary tumor resection. The input material, whole RNA from tumor, nontumor lung or frozen PBMC, was sequenced unsorted. The donors, around 71 patients with untreated early-stage non-small cell lung cancer, provided the samples. The data stem from a study of spatial heterogeneity in lung cancer. Each TCR cDNA molecule bore a unique molecular identifier. One entry per CDR3 protein, called by TCRdb with MiXCR from the 5' RACE reads. The sample carries about 38,000 distinct CDR3 sequences, less than 6% recorded once. This TCR derives from a male donor with early-stage non-small cell lung cancer. Sequenced here: PBMCs, sampled at surgery.

The CDR3 here is CASSLASGGAQDTQYF. CDR3 in DNA: TGCGCCAGCAGCTTGGCTAGCGGGGGGGCCCAAGATACGCAGTATTTT. This chain connects TRBV5-1 to TRBJ2-3, with 12 bases that match TRBD2. Germline CDR1 is SGHRS and CDR2 is YFSETQ. Trimming cost V 0 bases and J 5 bases; bases outside gene matches: 4. The CDR3 has 16 amino acids.